A selection of T cell receptor beta chains follows, all from one sample in a study of CD8 T cells in Susac syndrome. TCRdb analysed the immunoSEQ multiplex PCR reads with MiXCR anew, one entry per CDR3 protein. The sample lists about 120,000 distinct CDR3 sequences; 94% were seen once. The sample consisted of CD4+ T cells from PBMCs. The receptors derive from a human donor in good health. Each CDR3 is given with its conserved first and last residue. The D gene is left open where the match is weak. Size is stated for part of the rows, as once, few or many counts, or as a class when the clone is expanded.

CASSLGGGRGPGNTIYF	TGTGCCAGCAGTTTAGGTGGAGGGCGGGGTCCTGGAAACACCATATATTTT	17	TRBV12-3/TRBV12-4	TRBJ1-3	-	once
CASSLTGESRAFF	TGTGCCAGCAGCTTAACGGGGGAGTCTAGGGCTTTCTTT	13	TRBV7-3	TRBJ1-1	-	-
CASSVEDRGVHGYTF	TGTGCCAGCAGCGTTGAGGACAGGGGCGTGCATGGCTACACCTTC	15	TRBV9	TRBJ1-2	TRBD1	-
CSAPGGGDREQYF	TGCAGTGCCCCTGGAGGGGGGGATCGCGAGCAGTACTTC	13	TRBV20-1	TRBJ2-7	-	once
CASSPGVAGANVLTF	TGTGCCAGCAGCCCCGGGGTAGCTGGGGCCAACGTCCTGACTTTC	15	TRBV13	TRBJ2-6	-	-
CASNHREVYEQYF	TGTGCCAGCAACCACAGGGAGGTGTACGAGCAGTACTTC	13	TRBV3-1	TRBJ2-7	-	-
CAWSRYPARGVSGYTF	TGTGCCTGGAGTAGGTACCCGGCCAGGGGAGTCAGTGGCTACACCTTC	16	TRBV30	TRBJ1-2	-	-
CAEGGHRFDEQYF	TGCGCCGAAGGGGGGCACAGATTCGACGAGCAGTACTTC	13	TRBV5-1	TRBJ2-7	-	-
CASSPNSAPESPQFF	TGTGCCAGCAGCCCAAATAGTGCCCCAGAGTCTCCCCAGTTCTTC	15	TRBV2	TRBJ2-1	-	-
CSAVPGLAAWGTQYF	TGCAGTGCTGTGCCGGGACTAGCGGCCTGGGGGACCCAGTACTTC	15	TRBV20-1	TRBJ2-5	TRBD2	-
CASSFSRASVEKLFF	TGCGCCAGCAGCTTCTCCCGGGCGTCTGTCGAAAAACTGTTTTTT	15	TRBV4-3	TRBJ1-4	-	-
CASSLGGGADTQYF	TGTGCCAGCAGCTTGGGGGGAGGCGCAGATACGCAGTATTTT	14	TRBV7-9	TRBJ2-3	-	-
CASSYSDMGEAFF	TGTGCCAGCAGTTACTCGGACATGGGTGAAGCTTTCTTT	13	TRBV6-6	TRBJ1-1	-	-
CASSLFGAGEAQYF	TGTGCCAGCAGCTTATTCGGGGCGGGAGAGGCCCAGTACTTC	14	TRBV7-3	TRBJ2-5	TRBD2	-
CASSRTGPREQYF	TGTGCCAGCAGCAGGACAGGACCTCGAGAGCAGTACTTC	13	TRBV12-3/TRBV12-4	TRBJ2-7	TRBD1	-
CASSREVQGSGANVLTF	TGCGCCAGCAGCCGAGAGGTACAGGGATCCGGGGCCAACGTCCTGACTTTC	17	TRBV4-3	TRBJ2-6	-	-
CSAPKGNRGISGYTF	TGCAGTGCCCCCAAGGGAAACAGGGGGATCTCGGGCTACACCTTC	15	TRBV20-1	TRBJ1-2	TRBD1	-
CSVAWLGDEQFF	TGCAGCGTTGCGTGGCTAGGCGATGAGCAGTTCTTC	12	TRBV29-1	TRBJ2-1	-	-
CASSLGTLAGGGNEQFF	TGTGCCAGCAGCTTAGGAACTCTAGCGGGAGGTGGAAATGAGCAGTTCTTC	17	TRBV7-9	TRBJ2-1	TRBD2	-
CASSGQQGARGETQYF	TGTGCCAGCAGCGGGCAACAGGGGGCGAGAGGAGAGACCCAGTACTTC	16	TRBV6-1	TRBJ2-5	TRBD1	-
CASSDQESSPQHF	TGTGCCAGCAGCGATCAAGAATCATCGCCCCAGCATTTT	13	TRBV7-9	TRBJ1-5	-	-
CAGDRGYEQYF	TGTGCCGGGGACAGGGGATACGAGCAGTACTTC	11	TRBV30	TRBJ2-7	TRBD1	-
CASGADRTDLRQETQYF	TGTGCCAGCGGCGCCGACAGGACCGATCTAAGGCAAGAGACCCAGTACTTC	17	TRBV7-9	TRBJ2-5	-	-
CATSDSGSPVKAFF	TGTGCCACCAGTGATTCGGGATCCCCGGTGAAGGCTTTCTTT	14	TRBV24-1	TRBJ1-1	-	-
CASSAIQGGGTDTQYF	TGTGCCAGCAGCGCAATACAGGGTGGGGGCACAGATACGCAGTATTTT	16	TRBV9	TRBJ2-3	-	-
CASSLSGEQYF	TGTGCCAGCAGTTTGTCGGGGGAGCAGTACTTC	11	TRBV7-9	TRBJ2-7	-	-
CASSILGQGFGNQPQHF	TGTGCCAGTAGTATATTGGGACAGGGGTTTGGCAATCAGCCCCAGCATTTT	17	TRBV19	TRBJ1-5	TRBD1	once
CAWSVEQGYGYTF	TGTGCCTGGAGTGTAGAACAGGGGTATGGCTACACCTTC	13	TRBV30	TRBJ1-2	TRBD1	-